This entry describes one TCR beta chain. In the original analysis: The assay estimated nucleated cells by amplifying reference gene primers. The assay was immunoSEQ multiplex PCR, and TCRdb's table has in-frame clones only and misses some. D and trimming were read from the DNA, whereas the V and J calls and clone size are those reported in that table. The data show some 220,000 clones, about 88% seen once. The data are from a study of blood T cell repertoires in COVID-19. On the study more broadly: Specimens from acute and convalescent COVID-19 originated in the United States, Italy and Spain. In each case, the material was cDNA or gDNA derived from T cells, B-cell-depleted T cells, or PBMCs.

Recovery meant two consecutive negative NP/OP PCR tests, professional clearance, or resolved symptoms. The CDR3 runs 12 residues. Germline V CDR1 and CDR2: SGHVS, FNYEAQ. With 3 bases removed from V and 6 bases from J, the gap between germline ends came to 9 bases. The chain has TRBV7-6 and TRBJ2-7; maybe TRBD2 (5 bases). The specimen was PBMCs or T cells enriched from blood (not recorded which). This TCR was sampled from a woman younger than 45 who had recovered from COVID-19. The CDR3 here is CASSLSAGEQYF. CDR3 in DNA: TGTGCCAGCAGCTTGAGTGCGGGCGAGCAGTACTTC.